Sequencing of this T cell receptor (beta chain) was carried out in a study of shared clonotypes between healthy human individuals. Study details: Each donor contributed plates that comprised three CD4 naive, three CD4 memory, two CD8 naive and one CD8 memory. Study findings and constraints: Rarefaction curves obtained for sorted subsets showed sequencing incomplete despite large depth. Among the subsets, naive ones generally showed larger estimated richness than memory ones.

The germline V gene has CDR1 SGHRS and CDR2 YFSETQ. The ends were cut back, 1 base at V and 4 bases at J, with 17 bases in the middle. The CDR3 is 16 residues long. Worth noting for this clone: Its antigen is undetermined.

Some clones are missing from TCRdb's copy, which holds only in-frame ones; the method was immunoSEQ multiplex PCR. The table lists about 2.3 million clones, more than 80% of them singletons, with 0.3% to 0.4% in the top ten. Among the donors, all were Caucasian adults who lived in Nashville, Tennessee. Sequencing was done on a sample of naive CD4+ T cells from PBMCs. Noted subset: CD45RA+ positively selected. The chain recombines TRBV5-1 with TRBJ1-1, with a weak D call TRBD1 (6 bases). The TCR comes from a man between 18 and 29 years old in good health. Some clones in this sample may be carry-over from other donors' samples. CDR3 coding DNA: TGCGCCAGCAGCTTGTTAGGGGGGTTGGAGGTCACTGAAGCTTTCTTT. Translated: CASSLLGGLEVTEAFF.